This T cell receptor (beta chain) was documented in a study of CD8 T cells in ankylosing spondylitis. Findings and caveats of the study: Significantly higher representation of disease-linked clones was reported for matched ankylosing spondylitis synovial fluid. Reactive arthritis synovial fluid and blood previously showed some of these motif variants. There was a TCR beta motif, made of eight highly homologous variants, that appeared characteristic of ankylosing spondylitis blood.

The V gene's germline CDR1 is SGHRS and CDR2 YFSETQ. V was pared by 4 bases and J by 7 bases, with 18 bases between. This CDR3 has 15 amino acids. The TCR beta libraries were generated through quantitative 5'-RACE incorporating molecular barcodes. Using its own MiXCR run on the 5' RACE reads, TCRdb lists one record per CDR3 protein. The sample lists some 90,000 distinct CDR3 sequences, around 25% seen once, with about 60% in the top ten. In regard to this clonotype: The antigen is undetermined.

J is TRBJ2-1 and V is TRBV5-1; D perhaps matches TRBD2 (6 bases). The source material was blood, either unsorted or a sorted T cell fraction (not recorded which). The source is a male donor with ankylosing spondylitis or in good health (not recorded which). CDR3: CASSPEAGSWNEQFF. CDR3 nucleotides: TGCGCCAGCAGCCCGGAGGCGGGATCTTGGAATGAGCAGTTCTTC. Looking up the rest from reference TRBV5-1 and TRBJ2-1 gives the full variable domain: KAGVTQTPRYLIKTRGQQVTLSCSPISGHRSVSWYQQTPGQGLQFLFEYFSETQRNKGNFPGRFSGRQFSNSRSEMNVSTLELGDSALYLCASSPEAGSWNEQFFGPGTRLTVL.